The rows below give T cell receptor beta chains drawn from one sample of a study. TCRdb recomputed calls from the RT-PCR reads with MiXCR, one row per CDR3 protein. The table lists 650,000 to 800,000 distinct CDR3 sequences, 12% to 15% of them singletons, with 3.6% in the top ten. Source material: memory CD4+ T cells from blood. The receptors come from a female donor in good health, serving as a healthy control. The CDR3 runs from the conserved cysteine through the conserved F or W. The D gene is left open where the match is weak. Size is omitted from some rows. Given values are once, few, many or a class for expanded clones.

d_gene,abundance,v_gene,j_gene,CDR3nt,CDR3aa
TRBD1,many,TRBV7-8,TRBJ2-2,TGTGCCAGCAGCTTAAGGACAGGGCAGAACACCGGGGAGCTGTTTTTT,CASSLRTGQNTGELFF
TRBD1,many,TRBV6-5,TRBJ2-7,TGTGCCAGCAGTTACTCCGGGACAGGGGGTTACGAGCAGTACTTC,CASSYSGTGGYEQYF
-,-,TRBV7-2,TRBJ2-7,TGTGCCAGCAGGAGGGACACGTACAACGAGCAGTACTTC,CASRRDTYNEQYF
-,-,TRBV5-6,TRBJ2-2,TGTGCCAGCAGCCGTGCTGACAGGGACTTCGGGGAGCTGTTTTTT,CASSRADRDFGELFF
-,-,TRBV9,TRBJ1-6,TGTGCCAGCAGCGTAGACCCCCGGGGTGGGGTTAATTCACCCCTCCACTTT,CASSVDPRGGVNSPLHF
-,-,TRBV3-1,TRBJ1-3,TGTGCCAGCAGCCCCGAGGGGGGGTCTGGAAACACCATATATTTT,CASSPEGGSGNTIYF
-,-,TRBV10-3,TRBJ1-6,TGTGCCATCACCCCGGGGGATTCACCCCTCCACTTT,CAITPGDSPLHF
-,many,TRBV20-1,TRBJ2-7,TGCAGTGCTACCCTGACTAACTACGAGCAGTACTTC,CSATLTNYEQYF
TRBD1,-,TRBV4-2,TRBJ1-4,TGTGCCAGCAGCCAAGATCCGGCGGCGGTAACAGGGGACGAAAAACTGTTTTTT,CASSQDPAAVTGDEKLFF
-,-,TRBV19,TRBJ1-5,TGTGCCAGTAGTATTTGGGGGAGCCAGCAGCCCCAGCATTTT,CASSIWGSQQPQHF
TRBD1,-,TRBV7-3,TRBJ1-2,TGTGCCAGCAGCGCCGGACAGGGCGACTTCTATGGCTACACCTTC,CASSAGQGDFYGYTF
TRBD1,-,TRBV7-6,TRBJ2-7,TGTGCCAGCGGCCTGTCCGGGACAGGGGCTAACGAGCAGTACTTC,CASGLSGTGANEQYF
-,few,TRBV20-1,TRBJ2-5,TGCAGTGCTCAGCGACAAGCTACGGAGACCCAGTACTTC,CSAQRQATETQYF
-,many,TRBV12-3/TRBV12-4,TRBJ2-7,TGTGCCAGCAGTTTGGTCGATGGGGTCGAGCAGTACTTC,CASSLVDGVEQYF
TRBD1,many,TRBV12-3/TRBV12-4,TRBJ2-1,TGTGCCAGCAGTTTAGCGACCGGACAGGGGGCAGGTGAGCAGTTCTTC,CASSLATGQGAGEQFF
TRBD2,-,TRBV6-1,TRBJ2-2,TGTGCCAGCACCGCGGGGGGTCCCGGGGAGCTGTTTTTT,CASTAGGPGELFF
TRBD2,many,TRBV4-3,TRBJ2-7,TGCGCCAGCAGCCGCCAAGCGGGAGAGGGCTACGAGCAGTACTTC,CASSRQAGEGYEQYF
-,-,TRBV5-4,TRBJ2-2,TGTGCCAGCACCACGCCTAGCGAGGGCACCGGGGAGCTGTTTTTT,CASTTPSEGTGELFF
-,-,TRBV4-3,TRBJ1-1,TGCGCCAGCAGCCAAGATCTAGAGGGCCAAGCTTTCTTT,CASSQDLEGQAFF
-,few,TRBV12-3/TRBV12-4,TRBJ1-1,TGTGCCAGCAGCCTGGGGGGGCCCGGCACTGAAGCTTTCTTT,CASSLGGPGTEAFF
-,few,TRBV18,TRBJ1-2,TGTGCCAGCTCACCGCAGACGGACCTCTATGGCTACACCTTC,CASSPQTDLYGYTF
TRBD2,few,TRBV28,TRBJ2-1,TGTGCCAGCAGTTTTCTGCGGGAGGCGACCTACAATGAGCAGTTCTTC,CASSFLREATYNEQFF
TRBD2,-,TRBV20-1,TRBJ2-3,TGCAGTGCTATAACTAGCGGGAGGGCCTCTAGCACAGATACGCAGTATTTT,CSAITSGRASSTDTQYF
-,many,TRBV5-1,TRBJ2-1,TGCGCCAGCAGCCCAAACCCGAGGACAGCTGACAATGAGCAGTTCTTC,CASSPNPRTADNEQFF
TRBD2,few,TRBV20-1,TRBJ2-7,TGCAGTGCTGGGACTACTAGCGGACTTATATTTAGGCAGTACTTC,CSAGTTSGLIFRQYF
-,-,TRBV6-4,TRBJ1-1,TGTGCCAGCAGCCATACTAACACTGAAGCTTTCTTT,CASSHTNTEAFF
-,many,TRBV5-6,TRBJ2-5,TGTGCCAGCAACTGGGACGTCGGGGAGACCCAGTACTTC,CASNWDVGETQYF
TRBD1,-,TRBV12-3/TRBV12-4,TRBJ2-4,TGTGCCAGCAGTTTAAGAAAAGGGACAGCCCTAGCCAAAAACATTCAGTACTTC,CASSLRKGTALAKNIQYF
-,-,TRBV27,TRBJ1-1,TGTGCCAGCAGTTGGAGGCAGCCCAGGGGAGGGATGAACACTGAAGCTTTCTTT,CASSWRQPRGGMNTEAFF
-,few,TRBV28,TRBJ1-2,TGTGCCAGCAGTGCCTCGGGGGATATCAATGGCTACACCTTC,CASSASGDINGYTF
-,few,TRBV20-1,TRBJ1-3,TGCAGTGCTAGAGATCCCCAGGGTGTGGGAAACACCATATATTTT,CSARDPQGVGNTIYF
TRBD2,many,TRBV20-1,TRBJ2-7,TGCAGTGCTAGAGGCCTAGCGGGGAGCTACGAGCAGTACTTC,CSARGLAGSYEQYF
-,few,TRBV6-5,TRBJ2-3,TGTGCCAGCAGTTACTCGAGGCGCTCTGATACGCAGTATTTT,CASSYSRRSDTQYF
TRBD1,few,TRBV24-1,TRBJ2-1,TGTGCCACCAGTGGAGGACAGGGGGCGAACTACAATGAGCAGTTCTTC,CATSGGQGANYNEQFF
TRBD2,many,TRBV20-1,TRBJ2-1,TGCAGTGCTAAGGGAGCGGGAGGATCGAATGAGCAGTTCTTC,CSAKGAGGSNEQFF
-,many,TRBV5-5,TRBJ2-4,TGTGCCAGCAGCTTGGAGTGGGGGAATGACATTCAGTACTTC,CASSLEWGNDIQYF
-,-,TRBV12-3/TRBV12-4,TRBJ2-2,TGTGCCAGCAGAGAAGCCACCGGGGAGCTGTTTTTT,CASREATGELFF